Listed below are T cell receptor beta chains from one sample, sequenced in a study of T cell responses to AZD1222 COVID-19 vaccine. The assay was immunoSEQ multiplex PCR, and TCRdb's table has in-frame clones only and misses some. The sample carries 100,000 or so clones, around nine tenths recorded once. Here the sequenced sample was peripheral blood, taken on day 0 of AZD1222 vaccination. The origin of the receptors is an adult in good health. Both conserved end residues are part of each CDR3. The order of the fields is clone size, D gene, J gene, V gene, CDR3 DNA, CDR3 protein. A D gene is named only where the DNA matches it firmly. Not all rows give a size; the values are once, few, many and, for expanded clones, a class.

>NA|NA|TRBJ1-2|TRBV2
TGTGCCAGCAGTGAATTGGGTCGGAGGGGCTTCAACTATGGCTACACCTTC
CASSELGRRGFNYGYTF
>NA|NA|TRBJ1-1|TRBV5-5
TGTGCCAGCAGCCCATCCCCCGCCCGGGGTGCTGAAGCTTTCTTT
CASSPSPARGAEAFF
>NA|NA|TRBJ1-2|TRBV18
TGTGCCAGCTCATCCCAGGGTGCTGGCTACACCTTC
CASSSQGAGYTF
>NA|NA|TRBJ2-2|TRBV14
TGTGCCAGCAGCTTGGGGCGTTACACCGGGGAGCTGTTTTTT
CASSLGRYTGELFF
>once|NA|TRBJ1-2|TRBV6-5
TGTGCCACCATAGACGGTAGCTATGGCTACACCTTC
CATIDGSYGYTF
>NA|TRBD2|TRBJ2-5|TRBV11-3
TGTGCCAGCGGGACTAGCGGCCAAGAGACCCAGTACTTC
CASGTSGQETQYF
>NA|NA|TRBJ1-2|TRBV12-3/TRBV12-4
TGTGCCAGCAGGGGCTACAGGGTCACCACCTTC
CASRGYRVTTF
>NA|NA|TRBJ1-2|TRBV2
TGTGCCAGCAGTGCAAGGGGGGCCCAAAAAGGGTATGGCTACACCTTC
CASSARGAQKGYGYTF
>NA|NA|TRBJ1-6|TRBV6-5
TGTGCCAGCAGTTACTCAGGTTTAGCCCTCCACTTT
CASSYSGLALHF
>once|NA|TRBJ1-1|TRBV5-1
TGCGCCAGCAGCTTGGGGGGTCCCACTGAAGCTTTCTTT
CASSLGGPTEAFF
>NA|NA|TRBJ2-5|TRBV7-3
TGTGCCAGCAGCTTAAGGGCAGGGCCTCGAGAGACCCAGTACTTC
CASSLRAGPRETQYF
>few|NA|TRBJ1-1|TRBV2
TGTGCCAGCAGTGAAGCGCTTCAAGGGTTTGACACTGAAGCTTTCTTT
CASSEALQGFDTEAFF
>NA|NA|TRBJ2-4|TRBV11-2
TGTGCCAGCAGCTTAGACAGAAACATTCAGTACTTC
CASSLDRNIQYF
>NA|TRBD2|TRBJ2-1|TRBV19
TGTGCCAGTAGCCCGAGCGGGAGTATAAATGAGCAGTTCTTC
CASSPSGSINEQFF
>NA|TRBD2|TRBJ2-2|TRBV4-2
TGTGCCAGCAGTCGGGGGGGCCGAACCGGGGAGCTGTTTTTT
CASSRGGRTGELFF
>NA|NA|TRBJ2-6|TRBV25-1
TGTGCCAGCAGTGGAACGGGACTCCTCTCTGGGGCCAACGTCCTGACTTTC
CASSGTGLLSGANVLTF
>NA|NA|TRBJ2-1|TRBV19
TGTGCCAGTAGCGTACCCACCCACTCGAGCTCCTACAATGAGCAGTTCTTC
CASSVPTHSSSYNEQFF
>few|NA|TRBJ2-1|TRBV3-1/TRBV3-2
TGTGCCAGCAGCCCCCCGGCTACCTCCTACAATGAGCAGTTCTTC
CASSPPATSYNEQFF
>once|NA|TRBJ2-5|TRBV6-1
TGTGCCAGCAGTGAAGCGTCGGAGGGCCAAGAGACCCAGTACTTC
CASSEASEGQETQYF